Below are 29 T cell receptor beta chains sequenced from a single sample in a study of cytomegalovirus exposure and HLA in healthy donors. Assay: immunoSEQ multiplex PCR; the TCRdb copy retains only in-frame clones and omits some. The sample yields approximately 220,000 clones, 85% to 95% seen once. The sequenced sample was PBMCs. The source of these receptors is a woman aged 18 to 35 in good health and CMV-seronegative.

This clone was recorded only once. The rearrangement joins TRBV28 to TRBJ2-7; 9 positions match TRBD1. J gave up 1 base and V 6 bases, and 1 base lay outside the gene matches. Germline V lookup: CDR1 MDHEN, CDR2 SYDVKM. This CDR3 comprises 13 residues. For the CDR3, the DNA is TGTGCCAGCAGGACAGGGGGGTCCTACGAGCAGTACTTC. Its protein is CASRTGGSYEQYF.

The chain employs TRBV6-4 and TRBJ2-1; a possible D gene is TRBD2 (5 bases). CDR3 length: 14 residues. Germline CDR1 is MRHNA and CDR2 is SNTAGT. V was shortened by 3 bases and J by 5 bases, with 11 bases between the two germline ends. CDR3 coding DNA: TGTGCCAGCAGTGAGCTCCGGGGAGACAATGAGCAGTTCTTC. This codes for CASSELRGDNEQFF.

This CDR3 reads CASSLDWSSQGRDTQYF. The CDR3 DNA reads TGCGCCAGCAGCTTGGATTGGTCTTCCCAGGGGCGAGATACGCAGTATTTT. V is TRBV5-1 and J is TRBJ2-3; possible D gene TRBD1, 6 bases. The V gene lost 0 bases and the J gene lost 5 bases, with 19 bases spanning the gap. CDR3 size: 17 residues. Germline CDR1 and CDR2: SGHRS and YFSETQ. Full variable domain (missing parts from reference TRBV5-1 and TRBJ2-3): KAGVTQTPRYLIKTRGQQVTLSCSPISGHRSVSWYQQTPGQGLQFLFEYFSETQRNKGNFPGRFSGRQFSNSRSEMNVSTLELGDSALYLCASSLDWSSQGRDTQYFGPGTRLTVL.

The chain links TRBV5-6 to TRBJ2-7, with TRBD1 as a possible D gene (6 bases). Deletions cut 4 bases from V and 0 bases from J, with 14 bases between. Per the germline V gene, CDR1 is SGHDT and CDR2 is YYEEEE. The CDR3 contains 15 residues. The CDR3 loop is CASSSQQGYSYEQYF. CDR3 nucleotides: TGTGCCAGCAGCAGCCAACAGGGATACTCCTACGAGCAGTACTTC.

V and J are TRBV20-1 and TRBJ1-2; D perhaps matches TRBD1 (6 bases). Germline CDR1 DFQATT, CDR2 SNEGSKA (reference sequence). The CDR3 has 11 residues. DNA of the CDR3: TGCAGCTCCCGGACAGTTGGCGGCTACACCTTC. As protein: CSSRTVGGYTF.

The chain employs TRBV5-1 and TRBJ1-2; TRBD1 matches at 8 bases. CDR1 is SGHRS, CDR2 YFSETQ, per germline. This CDR3 has 14 residues. V trimming: 4 bases; J trimming: 4 bases; junction bases outside the gene matches: 6. The CDR3 sequence is CASSGDRPTYGYTF. CDR3 bases: TGCGCCAGCAGCGGGGACAGGCCGACCTATGGCTACACCTTC.

V usage is TRBV7-9 and J usage is TRBJ2-7; 9 bases line up with TRBD2. V lost 2 bases to trimming and J lost 0 bases; unmatched junction nucleotides: 8. The CDR3 totals 17 residues. The V gene's germline CDR1 is SEHNR and CDR2 FQNEAQ (reference sequence). The CDR3 region is CASSLSVGGGVSYEQYF. For the CDR3, the DNA is TGTGCCAGCAGCTTATCGGTCGGCGGGGGGGTCTCCTACGAGCAGTACTTC.

This rearrangement joins TRBV7-2 to TRBJ1-5; D ambiguous. This CDR3 is built from 18 residues. With 3 bases removed from V and 0 bases from J, the gap between germline ends came to 18 bases. Looked up from germline, CDR1 is SGHTA and CDR2 is FQGNSA. CDR3: CASSFDRTDKPSNQPQHF. CDR3 DNA sequence: TGTGCCAGCAGCTTCGACCGGACTGATAAACCTAGCAATCAGCCCCAGCATTTT.

V usage is TRBV7-9 and J usage is TRBJ2-3, with a weak D call TRBD1 (6 bases). Trimming removed 6 bases at V and 3 bases at J, with 10 bases between. Germline V gene sequence: CDR1 SEHNR, CDR2 FQNEAQ (reference sequence). The CDR3 totals 13 residues. CDR3 region: CASSSRGTDTQYF. CDR3 DNA sequence: TGTGCCAGCAGTTCGAGGGGGACAGATACGCAGTATTTT.

This clone was detected only once. The chain links TRBV6-6 to TRBJ2-7, with 9 bases that match TRBD2. CDR1 is MNHNY and CDR2 is SVGAGI in the germline V gene (reference sequence). The CDR3 length is 16 residues. After removal of 6 bases from V and 4 bases from J, the junction contained 13 bases not matched to a gene. The CDR3 loop is CASSPRGSGSLYEQYF. The DNA of the CDR3 is TGTGCCAGCAGCCCCAGGGGTAGCGGGAGTCTTTACGAGCAGTACTTC.

This clone is a singleton in its sample. As DNA, the CDR3 is TGTGCCACCAGCAGCCGCAGGACTGGCGAAAAACTGTTTTTT. Protein product: CATSSRRTGEKLFF. The V and J genes are TRBV15 and TRBJ1-4; D unresolved. Germline CDR1 is LNHNV and CDR2 is YYDKDF (reference sequence). The CDR3 spans 14 residues. V dropped 3 bases and J dropped 8 bases, with 13 bases sitting between them.

V gene TRBV28 combines with J gene TRBJ2-2; TRBD2 matches 10 bases. This CDR3 comprises 16 residues. V lost 1 base and J lost 7; bases outside the gene matches: 6. Germline values: CDR1 MDHEN, CDR2 SYDVKM. This CDR3 is CASSLFRTSGLGELFF. The CDR3, as DNA: TGTGCCAGCAGTTTATTCCGGACTAGCGGACTCGGGGAGCTGTTTTTT.

The chain is built from TRBV25-1 and TRBJ2-3; D possibly corresponds to TRBD2 (5 bases). Trimming took off 1 base at V and 6 bases at J, with 11 bases between the two ends. The CDR3 runs 14 residues. From germline, CDR1 is MGHDK and CDR2 SYGVNS. The DNA of the CDR3 is TGTGCCAGCAGTGAATTGTCGGAGGTGGATACGCAGTATTTT. Encoded protein: CASSELSEVDTQYF.

The chain uses TRBV10-3 and TRBJ1-1, with a weak D call TRBD1 (5 bases). The CDR3 consists of 15 residues. Between the trimmed V and J ends, which lost 3 bases and 2 bases, there was a span of 13 bases. Germline CDR1 ENHRY, CDR2 SYGVKD. For the CDR3, the DNA is TGTGCCATCAGTGATGGGAGGAGGGGAAACACTGAAGCTTTCTTT. Its protein is CAISDGRRGNTEAFF.

The chain employs TRBV27 and TRBJ2-5; 11 positions match TRBD2. With 3 bases clipped from V and 5 bases from J, the junction kept 8 bases outside the gene matches. The V gene's germline CDR1 is MNHEY and CDR2 SMNVEV (reference sequence). There are 16 residues in the CDR3. CDR3 in DNA: TGTGCCAGCAGTTTTACTAGCGGGAGTTCAAGTGAGACCCAGTACTTC. This codes for CASSFTSGSSSETQYF.

The rearrangement links TRBV5-5 to TRBJ2-3; 9 nucleotides align to TRBD1. The CDR3 is 15 amino acids. Germline CDR1 is SGHKS and CDR2 is YYEKEE (reference sequence). V shed 3 bases and J 3 bases; nucleotides not matched to a gene: 5. CDR3 protein: CASSSTGGSTDTQYF. The DNA for the CDR3 is TGTGCCAGCAGCTCGACAGGGGGTAGTACAGATACGCAGTATTTT.

This clone was seen only once. The CDR3 sequence: CASSTYRGENGYTF. The CDR3 DNA reads as TGTGCCAGCAGTACGTACAGGGGGGAGAATGGCTACACCTTC. The chain joins TRBV28 to TRBJ1-2, with 8 bases that match TRBD1. Unmatched junction bases numbered 8, after V lost 5 bases and J lost 6 bases. Germline CDR1 MDHEN, CDR2 SYDVKM. The CDR3 runs 14 residues.

This clone is a singleton in its sample. This chain uses TRBV7-2 with TRBJ2-5, with D perhaps matching TRBD2 (6 bases). Per the germline V gene, CDR1 is SGHTA and CDR2 is FQGNSA. The CDR3 loop spans 15 amino acids. V lost 2 bases, J lost 4 bases, and 14 bases lay in between. CDR3 sequence (DNA): TGTGCCAGCAGCTTAAAGACGGGAGTAGGAGAGACCCAGTACTTC. Protein product: CASSLKTGVGETQYF.

CDR3 coding DNA: TGTGCCTCATCAGGGGGTTCCTACAATGAGCAGTTCTTC. Amino acids: CASSGGSYNEQFF. The rearrangement uses TRBV30 and TRBJ2-1; 7 positions match TRBD1. Trimming removed 7 bases from V and 1 base from J; junction bases left unmatched: 4. CDR1 and CDR2 from the germline V gene are GTSNPN and SVGIG (reference sequence). The CDR3 runs 13 residues.

The rearrangement joins TRBV11-1 to TRBJ1-1; 10 bases match TRBD1. The CDR3 has 17 amino acids. Germline-derived CDR1 and CDR2 are SGHAT and FQDESV (reference sequence). Unmatched junction bases numbered 15, after V lost 5 bases and J lost 6 bases. This CDR3 reads CASSIHATGQGYAEAFF. In DNA, the CDR3 is TGTGCCAGCAGCATCCATGCAACGGGACAGGGGTATGCTGAAGCTTTCTTT.

This rearrangement joins TRBV10-3 to TRBJ2-1, with 10 positions matching TRBD2. V lost 1 base, J lost 5 bases, and 2 bases stayed unmatched. Germline CDR1 is ENHRY and CDR2 is SYGVKD. This CDR3 spans 15 amino acids. DNA for the CDR3: TGTGCCATCAGTGAGTTACTAGCGGGGAACAATGAGCAGTTCTTC. It translates to CAISELLAGNNEQFF.

This clone is a singleton in its sample. V is TRBV30 and J is TRBJ1-1, with D perhaps matching TRBD1 (5 bases). This CDR3 has 13 amino acids. The germline CDR1 and CDR2 sequences are GTSNPN and SVGIG (reference sequence). Trimming took 2 bases from V and 11 from J, leaving 18 bases between them. The DNA for the CDR3 is TGTGCCTGGAGTAAGGGTGGGGCGGGAATCGCTTTCTTT. Translated, it gives CAWSKGGAGIAFF.

This chain connects TRBV7-9 to TRBJ2-3; 7 bases line up with TRBD2. Germline V gene data show CDR1 as SEHNR and CDR2 as FQNEAQ (reference sequence). V shed 4 bases and J 3 bases; nucleotides not matched to a gene: 16. CDR3 length equals 18 residues. CDR3: CASSSPPLSGSRTDTQYF. The CDR3 DNA sequence: TGTGCCAGCAGCTCACCCCCCCTTAGCGGGTCCCGAACAGATACGCAGTATTTT.

This clone turned up a few times. The chain combines TRBV19 with TRBJ2-3, with 9 bases fitting TRBD2. There are 15 residues in the CDR3. Germline V gene sequence: CDR1 LNHDA, CDR2 SQIVND (reference sequence). V lost 5 bases to trimming and J lost 2 bases; unmatched junction nucleotides: 5. Here the CDR3 reads CASSPGLADTDTQYF. The CDR3 DNA follows: TGTGCCAGTAGTCCGGGACTAGCCGACACAGATACGCAGTATTTT.

This sequence joins TRBV28 and TRBJ2-5; no clear D. Germline V gene sequence: CDR1 MDHEN, CDR2 SYDVKM. V was trimmed by 2 bases and J by 2 bases, leaving 12 bases between them. The CDR3 is 15 residues long. In DNA, the CDR3 is TGTGCCAGCAGTTTACGGGTTAGATCACAAGAGACCCAGTACTTC. This encodes CASSLRVRSQETQYF.

The chain employs TRBV28 and TRBJ2-7; no clear D. CDR1 MDHEN and CDR2 SYDVKM come from the germline V gene. There are 14 residues in the CDR3. V gave up 2 bases and J gave up 3 bases, with 11 bases separating them. This CDR3 reads CASSLNNRHYEQYF. The CDR3 coding sequence is TGTGCCAGCAGTTTAAATAACAGACACTACGAGCAGTACTTC.

V is TRBV7-2 and J is TRBJ2-1; D not resolved. Germline V gene lookup returns CDR1 SGHTA and CDR2 FQGNSA. The CDR3 has 14 residues. V was trimmed by 7 bases and J by 10 bases, leaving 20 bases between them. The CDR3 is CASNGPKTTWEQFF. DNA of the CDR3: TGTGCCAGCAATGGCCCCAAGACGACATGGGAGCAGTTCTTC.

CDR3 nucleotide sequence: TGTGCCAGCAGTGTACAGAGTAACTATGGCTACACCTTC. As protein: CASSVQSNYGYTF. J is TRBJ1-2 and V is TRBV27; no firm D call. The CDR3 contains 13 residues. Germline loops: CDR1 MNHEY, CDR2 SMNVEV (reference sequence). Trimming left V 5 bases short and J 1 base short, with 8 bases between.

This chain joins TRBV10-3 and TRBJ1-1; D might be TRBD1 (5 bases). The CDR3 runs 14 residues. The V end was cut by 9 bases, the J end by 2 bases, with 16 bases between. Germline CDR1 reads ENHRY; CDR2 reads SYGVKD. The CDR3 sequence: CAIRTRGTNTEAFF. For the CDR3, the DNA is TGTGCCATTAGGACGCGGGGGACTAACACTGAAGCTTTCTTT.